This TCR beta chain was sequenced for a study of cytomegalovirus exposure and HLA in healthy donors. Study-level findings and limits: Later on, an analysis found that several of the most significant clusters appeared to be linked to common viral pathogens, which included parvovirus B19. The only immune exposure information that was available was CMV serostatus.

Unrecorded immune exposure was likely among donors, who were nominally healthy when sampled. From germline, CDR1 is KGHSH and CDR2 LQKENI. Trimming cost V 3 bases and J 4 bases, with 12 bases left between them. The CDR3 is 14 amino acids. Primers for the PCR totalled 60 Vbeta and 13 Jbeta. Sequenced by immunoSEQ multiplex PCR; TCRdb stores in-frame clones only, minus some. The table has 130,000 to 150,000 clones, roughly 80% seen once; the top ten hold 8.8%. Worth noting for this clone: The antigen is unknown.

The sequence was obtained from a woman between 50 and 59 years old in good health and CMV-seropositive. Sequenced sample: PBMCs. The V gene is TRBV18, the J gene TRBJ1-1, with D maybe TRBD1 (6 bases). In nucleotides, the CDR3 is TGTGCCAGCTCACCTGACAGGTTCACCACTGAAGCTTTCTTT. Its protein product is CASSPDRFTTEAFF.